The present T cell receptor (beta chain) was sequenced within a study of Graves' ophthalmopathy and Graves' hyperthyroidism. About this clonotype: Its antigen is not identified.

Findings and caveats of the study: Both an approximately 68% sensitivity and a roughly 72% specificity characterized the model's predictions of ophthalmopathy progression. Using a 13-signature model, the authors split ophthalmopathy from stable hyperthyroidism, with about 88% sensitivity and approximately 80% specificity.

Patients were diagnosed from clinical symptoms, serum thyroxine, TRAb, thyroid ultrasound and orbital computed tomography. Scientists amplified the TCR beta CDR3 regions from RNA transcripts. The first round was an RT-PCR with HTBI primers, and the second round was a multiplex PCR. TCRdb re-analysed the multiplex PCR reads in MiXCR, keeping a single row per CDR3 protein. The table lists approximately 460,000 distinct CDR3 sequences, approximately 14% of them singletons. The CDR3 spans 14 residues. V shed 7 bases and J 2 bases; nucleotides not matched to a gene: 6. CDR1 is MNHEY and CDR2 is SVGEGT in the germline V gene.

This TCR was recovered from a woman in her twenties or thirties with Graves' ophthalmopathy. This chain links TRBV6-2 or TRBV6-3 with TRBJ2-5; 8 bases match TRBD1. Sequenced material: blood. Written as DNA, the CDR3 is TGTGCCAGCACAGGGGGCGATATTCAAGAGACCCAGTACTTC. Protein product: CASTGGDIQETQYF.